This is a list of T cell receptor beta chains from one sample in a study of cytomegalovirus exposure and HLA in healthy donors. Libraries were prepared by immunoSEQ multiplex PCR; TCRdb keeps only in-frame clonotypes and omits some of them. The sample has roughly 220,000 clones; roughly 75% are singletons. Sequenced material: PBMCs. Every receptor here comes from a woman in her thirties in good health and CMV-seronegative. Each CDR3 is given with its conserved first and last residue. The D gene is left open where the match is weak. Clone size is not always given. Where it is, it says once, few, many or a class for expanded clones.

v_call	clone_size	d_call	j_call	cdr3_aa	cdr3_nt
TRBV30	.	.	TRBJ2-5	CAWSAGSIPIPETQYF	TGTGCCTGGAGTGCGGGGTCTATCCCCATCCCAGAGACCCAGTACTTC
TRBV5-6	.	TRBD1	TRBJ1-1	CASSKRPGQGTEAFF	TGTGCCAGCAGCAAGAGACCGGGACAGGGTACTGAAGCTTTCTTT
TRBV4-2	few	TRBD1	TRBJ1-2	CASSQDRALSGTENYGYTF	TGTGCCAGCAGCCAAGACAGGGCTTTATCCGGGACAGAGAACTATGGCTACACCTTC
TRBV7-6	few	.	TRBJ2-5	CASSFFPSETQYF	TGTGCCAGCAGCTTTTTTCCGTCCGAGACCCAGTACTTC
TRBV10-2	.	TRBD1	TRBJ1-5	CASSDQDRGYQPQHF	TGCGCCAGCAGTGATCAGGACAGGGGCTATCAGCCCCAGCATTTT
TRBV27	.	.	TRBJ1-2	CASSQQGNYGYTF	TGTGCCAGCAGTCAACAGGGAAACTATGGCTACACCTTC
TRBV5-1	.	.	TRBJ2-1	CASSLVEAPYNEQFF	TGCGCCAGCAGCTTGGTAGAAGCCCCCTACAATGAGCAGTTCTTC
TRBV6-1	.	.	TRBJ2-3	CASSERGGDTQYF	TGTGCCAGCAGTGAGAGGGGGGGCGATACGCAGTATTTT
TRBV30	.	TRBD1	TRBJ1-4	CAWSDGQGLNEKLFF	TGTGCCTGGAGCGACGGACAGGGACTTAATGAAAAACTGTTTTTT
TRBV12-1	.	.	TRBJ2-7	CASSSGDSYEQYF	TGTGCCAGCAGCTCCGGGGACAGTTACGAGCAGTACTTC
TRBV9	.	TRBD2	TRBJ2-3	CASSVGLASRTDTQYF	TGTGCCAGCAGCGTAGGACTAGCGTCCCGCACAGATACGCAGTATTTT
TRBV10-3	.	.	TRBJ1-1	CAARGRGNLNTEAFF	TGTGCCGCCCGAGGCAGGGGCAATTTGAACACTGAAGCTTTCTTT
TRBV27	.	TRBD2	TRBJ2-5	CASTPLAGVQETQYF	TGTGCCAGCACCCCACTAGCGGGGGTTCAAGAGACCCAGTACTTC
TRBV5-1	once	.	TRBJ2-7	CASSLQPQGDEQYF	TGCGCCAGCAGCTTGCAACCTCAGGGTGACGAGCAGTACTTC
TRBV11-2	.	TRBD2	TRBJ2-5	CASSPPLASGTETQYF	TGTGCCAGCAGCCCACCCTTGGCTAGCGGTACGGAGACCCAGTACTTC
TRBV5-1	.	.	TRBJ2-5	CASSWSSAGKTQYF	TGCGCCAGCAGCTGGAGCTCGGCCGGGAAGACCCAGTACTTC
TRBV18	.	TRBD2	TRBJ2-1	CASSPSGGTNEQFF	TGTGCCAGCTCACCTAGCGGGGGCACCAATGAGCAGTTCTTC
TRBV5-4	.	TRBD1	TRBJ2-1	CASSSEGAQNEQFF	TGTGCCAGCAGCTCTGAGGGGGCGCAAAATGAGCAGTTCTTC
TRBV6-5	.	.	TRBJ1-3	CASSYWADSGNTIYF	TGTGCCAGCAGTTACTGGGCAGACTCTGGAAACACCATATATTTT
TRBV6-5	.	.	TRBJ1-2	CASRSSGGWDGYTF	TGTGCCAGCAGATCCTCGGGGGGTTGGGATGGCTACACCTTC
TRBV6-1	.	TRBD1	TRBJ2-1	CASSNGQGVAEQFF	TGTGCCAGCAGTAATGGACAGGGGGTAGCTGAGCAGTTCTTC
TRBV7-6	.	.	TRBJ1-5	CASSLDSGQRGLQPQHF	TGTGCCAGCAGCTTAGATTCAGGACAGAGAGGTTTACAGCCCCAGCATTTT
TRBV6-6	few	TRBD1	TRBJ1-2	CASRRTGGGYTF	TGTGCCAGCCGCAGGACAGGAGGCGGCTACACCTTC
TRBV11-2	.	.	TRBJ1-1	CASSLDRVPTEAFF	TGTGCCAGCAGCTTAGACAGGGTTCCGACTGAAGCTTTCTTT
TRBV2	once	.	TRBJ2-7	CASRFITYEQYF	TGTGCCAGCAGATTCATAACATACGAGCAGTACTTC
TRBV6-5	.	.	TRBJ2-2	CASILTLGGTGELFF	TGTGCCAGCATTCTGACCCTAGGGGGCACCGGGGAGCTGTTTTTT
TRBV6-5	.	TRBD1	TRBJ1-2	CASRTTGTANYGYTF	TGTGCCAGCAGAACTACCGGGACAGCTAACTATGGCTACACCTTC
TRBV11-1	few	.	TRBJ1-1	CASSLAQTVGTEAFF	TGTGCCAGCAGCTTAGCGCAGACAGTCGGCACTGAAGCTTTCTTT
TRBV30	.	.	TRBJ1-4	CAGGQGEKLFF	TGTGCCGGCGGCCAAGGCGAAAAACTGTTTTTT
TRBV6-1	.	TRBD2	TRBJ2-1	CASTRSGHNEQFF	TGTGCCAGCACCCGTAGCGGGCACAATGAGCAGTTCTTC
TRBV2	.	TRBD2	TRBJ2-1	CASSAFEPDSSGLTRFF	TGTGCCAGCAGTGCCTTTGAACCCGACTCTAGCGGTCTTACTCGGTTCTTC
TRBV7-9	.	TRBD2	TRBJ2-5	CASSPGLAGGPQETQYF	TGTGCCAGCAGCCCTGGACTAGCGGGGGGGCCCCAAGAGACCCAGTACTTC
TRBV29-1	.	.	TRBJ1-5	CSVAPTEEGQPQHF	TGCAGCGTTGCGCCGACAGAGGAGGGTCAGCCCCAGCATTTT
TRBV19	.	TRBD1	TRBJ2-3	CASSLGQPTDTQYF	TGTGCCAGTAGTTTGGGACAGCCGACAGATACGCAGTATTTT
TRBV7-6	.	.	TRBJ1-1	CASSLYGNTEAFF	TGTGCCAGCAGCTTATACGGTAACACTGAAGCTTTCTTT
TRBV7-9	.	.	TRBJ2-1	CASTPTKTARYNEQFF	TGTGCCAGCACCCCTACGAAGACCGCGCGGTACAATGAGCAGTTCTTC
TRBV5-1	.	TRBD2	TRBJ2-7	CASSLGTSQSYEQYF	TGCGCCAGCAGCTTGGGGACTAGCCAAAGCTACGAGCAGTACTTC
TRBV11-2	.	TRBD1	TRBJ1-1	CASSLDRGAEAFF	TGTGCCAGCAGCTTGGACAGGGGTGCTGAAGCTTTCTTT
TRBV18	.	TRBD1	TRBJ2-7	CASSPPTGTGSYEQYF	TGTGCCAGCTCACCACCTACCGGGACAGGCTCCTACGAGCAGTACTTC
TRBV6-6	once	TRBD1	TRBJ2-7	CASSLRTGVGEQYF	TGTGCCAGCAGTCTAAGGACAGGGGTAGGCGAGCAGTACTTC